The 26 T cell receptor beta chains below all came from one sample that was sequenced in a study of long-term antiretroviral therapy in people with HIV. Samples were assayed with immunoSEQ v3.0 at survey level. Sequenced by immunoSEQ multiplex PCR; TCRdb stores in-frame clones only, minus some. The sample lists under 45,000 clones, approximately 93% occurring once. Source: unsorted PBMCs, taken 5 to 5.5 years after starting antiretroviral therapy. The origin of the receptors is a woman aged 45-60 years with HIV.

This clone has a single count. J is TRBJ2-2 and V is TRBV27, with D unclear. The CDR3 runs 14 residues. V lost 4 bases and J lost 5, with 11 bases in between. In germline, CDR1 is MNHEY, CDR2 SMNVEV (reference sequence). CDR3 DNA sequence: TGTGCCAGCAGTTATAGCAAGGGAACCGGGGAGCTGTTTTTT. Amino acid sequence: CASSYSKGTGELFF.

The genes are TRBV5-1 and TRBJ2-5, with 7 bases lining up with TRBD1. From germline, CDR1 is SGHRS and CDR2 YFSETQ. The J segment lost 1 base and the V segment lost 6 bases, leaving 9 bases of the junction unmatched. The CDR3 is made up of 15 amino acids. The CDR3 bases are TGCGCCAGCATCCGGACGGGACAGAGCCAAGAGACCCAGTACTTC. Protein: CASIRTGQSQETQYF.

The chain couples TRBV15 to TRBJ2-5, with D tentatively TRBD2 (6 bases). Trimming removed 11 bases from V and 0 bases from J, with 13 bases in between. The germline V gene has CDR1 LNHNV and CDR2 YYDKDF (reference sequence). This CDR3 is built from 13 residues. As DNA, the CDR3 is TGTGCCTCTTGCCGGGAGTACCAAGAGACCCAGTACTTC. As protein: CASCREYQETQYF.

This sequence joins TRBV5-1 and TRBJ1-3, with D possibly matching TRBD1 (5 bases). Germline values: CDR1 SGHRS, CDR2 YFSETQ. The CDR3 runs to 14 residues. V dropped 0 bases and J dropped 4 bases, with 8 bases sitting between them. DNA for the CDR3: TGCGCCAGCAGCTTGGTGGGGGTAGGAAACACCATATATTTT. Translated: CASSLVGVGNTIYF.

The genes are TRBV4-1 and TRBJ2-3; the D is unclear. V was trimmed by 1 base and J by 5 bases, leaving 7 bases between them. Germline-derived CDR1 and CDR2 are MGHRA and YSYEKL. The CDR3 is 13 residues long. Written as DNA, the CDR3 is TGCGCCAGCAGCCAAGCTGGGCAAGATACGCAGTATTTT. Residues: CASSQAGQDTQYF.

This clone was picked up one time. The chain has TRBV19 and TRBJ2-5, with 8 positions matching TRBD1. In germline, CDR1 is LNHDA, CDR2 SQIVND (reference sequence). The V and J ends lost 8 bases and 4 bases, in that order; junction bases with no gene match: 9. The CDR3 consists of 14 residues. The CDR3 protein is CASRQGTKGETQYF. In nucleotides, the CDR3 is TGTGCCAGTCGACAGGGGACAAAGGGAGAGACCCAGTACTTC.

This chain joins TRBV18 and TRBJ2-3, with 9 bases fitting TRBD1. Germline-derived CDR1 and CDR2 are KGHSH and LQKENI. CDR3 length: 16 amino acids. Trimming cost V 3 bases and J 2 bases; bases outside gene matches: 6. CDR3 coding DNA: TGTGCCAGCTCACCCTCGGGACAGGGAACCACAGATACGCAGTATTTT. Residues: CASSPSGQGTTDTQYF.

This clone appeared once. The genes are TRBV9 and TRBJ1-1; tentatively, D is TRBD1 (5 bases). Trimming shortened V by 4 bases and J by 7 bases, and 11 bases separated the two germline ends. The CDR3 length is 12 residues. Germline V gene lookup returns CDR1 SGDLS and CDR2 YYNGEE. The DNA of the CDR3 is TGTGCCAGCAGCCCGGGGGGGGGTGAAGCTTTCTTT. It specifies CASSPGGGEAFF.

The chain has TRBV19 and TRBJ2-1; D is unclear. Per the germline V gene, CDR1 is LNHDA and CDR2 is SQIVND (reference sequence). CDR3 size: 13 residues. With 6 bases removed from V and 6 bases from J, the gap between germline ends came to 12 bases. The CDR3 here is CASSLIGANEQFF. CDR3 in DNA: TGTGCCAGTAGCCTCATCGGAGCCAATGAGCAGTTCTTC.

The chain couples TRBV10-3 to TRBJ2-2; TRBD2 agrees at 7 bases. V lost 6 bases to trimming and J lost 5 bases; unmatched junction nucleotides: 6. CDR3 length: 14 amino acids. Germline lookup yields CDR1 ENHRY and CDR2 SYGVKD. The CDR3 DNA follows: TGTGCCATCAGATGGGAGGGAGGGACCGGGGAGCTGTTTTTT. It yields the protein CAIRWEGGTGELFF.

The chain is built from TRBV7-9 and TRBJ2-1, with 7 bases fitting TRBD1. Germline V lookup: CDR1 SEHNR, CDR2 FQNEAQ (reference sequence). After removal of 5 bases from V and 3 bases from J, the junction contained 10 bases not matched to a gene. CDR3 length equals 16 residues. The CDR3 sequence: CASSPVGQTFYNEQFF. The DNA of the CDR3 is TGTGCCAGCAGCCCCGTGGGACAGACATTCTACAATGAGCAGTTCTTC.

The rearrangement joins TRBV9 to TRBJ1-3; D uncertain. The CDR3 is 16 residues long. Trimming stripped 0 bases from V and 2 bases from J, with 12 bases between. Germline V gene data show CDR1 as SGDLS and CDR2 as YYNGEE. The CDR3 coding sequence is TGTGCCAGCAGCGTAGTTCCGGGCGAGGCTGGAAACACCATATATTTT. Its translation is CASSVVPGEAGNTIYF.

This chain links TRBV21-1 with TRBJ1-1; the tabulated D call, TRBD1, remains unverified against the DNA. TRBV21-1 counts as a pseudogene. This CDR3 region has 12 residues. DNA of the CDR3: TGTGCCAGCAGGCCGGAAAGGGGTGAAGCTTTCTTT. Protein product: CASRPERGEAFF.

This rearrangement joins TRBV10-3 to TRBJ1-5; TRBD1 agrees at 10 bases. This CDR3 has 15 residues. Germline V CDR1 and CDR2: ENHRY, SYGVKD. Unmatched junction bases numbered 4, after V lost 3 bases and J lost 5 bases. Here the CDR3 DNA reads TGTGCCATCAGTGACCGACAGGGGGCGGATCAGCCCCAGCATTTT. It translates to CAISDRQGADQPQHF.

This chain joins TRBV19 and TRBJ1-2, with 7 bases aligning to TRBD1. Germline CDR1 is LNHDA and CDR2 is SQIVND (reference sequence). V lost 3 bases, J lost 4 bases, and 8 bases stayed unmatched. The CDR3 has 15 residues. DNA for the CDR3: TGTGCCAGTAGTATTATAACAGGGGATTCCTATGGCTACACCTTC. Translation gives CASSIITGDSYGYTF.

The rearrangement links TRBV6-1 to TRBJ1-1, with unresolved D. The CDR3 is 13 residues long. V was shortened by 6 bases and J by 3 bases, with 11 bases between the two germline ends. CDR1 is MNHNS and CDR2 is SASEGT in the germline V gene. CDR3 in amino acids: CASRALRHTEAFF. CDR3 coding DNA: TGTGCCAGCAGGGCTCTTAGGCACACTGAAGCTTTCTTT.

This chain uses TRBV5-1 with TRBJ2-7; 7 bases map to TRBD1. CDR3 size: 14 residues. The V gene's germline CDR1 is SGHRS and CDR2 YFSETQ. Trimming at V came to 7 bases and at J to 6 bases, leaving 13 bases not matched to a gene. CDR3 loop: CASGVRQGGVEQYF. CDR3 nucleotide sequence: TGCGCCAGCGGGGTCAGACAGGGTGGTGTCGAGCAGTACTTC.

The CDR3 sequence: CASSQGSPGTSTGELFF. The CDR3 DNA follows: TGCGCCAGCAGCCAAGGCTCCCCAGGGACCAGCACCGGGGAGCTGTTTTTT. V gene TRBV4-3 combines with J gene TRBJ2-2, with D perhaps assigned TRBD1 or TRBD2 (5 bases each). Germline V gives CDR1 LGHNA, CDR2 YSLEER. The CDR3 runs 17 residues. V lost 1 base, J lost 4 bases, and 16 bases lay in between.

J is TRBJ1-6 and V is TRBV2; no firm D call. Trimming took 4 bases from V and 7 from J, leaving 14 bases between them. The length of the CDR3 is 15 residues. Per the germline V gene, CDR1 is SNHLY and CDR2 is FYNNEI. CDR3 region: CASSVEAPWNSPLHF. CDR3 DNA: TGTGCCAGCAGTGTGGAGGCCCCTTGGAATTCACCCCTCCACTTT.

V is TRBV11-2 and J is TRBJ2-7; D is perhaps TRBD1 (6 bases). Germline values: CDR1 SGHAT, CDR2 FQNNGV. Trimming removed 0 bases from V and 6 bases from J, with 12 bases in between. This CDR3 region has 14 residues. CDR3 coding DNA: TGTGCCAGCAGCTTAGACCCAAGACAGGCCGAGCAGTACTTC. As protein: CASSLDPRQAEQYF.

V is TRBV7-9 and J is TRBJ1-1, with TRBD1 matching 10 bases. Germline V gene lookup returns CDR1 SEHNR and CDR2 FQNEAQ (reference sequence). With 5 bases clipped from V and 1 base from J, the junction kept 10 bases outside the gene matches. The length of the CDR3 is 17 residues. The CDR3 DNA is TGTGCCAGCAGCCCCGGACAGGGGGGACCCACGAACACTGAAGCTTTCTTT. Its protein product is CASSPGQGGPTNTEAFF.

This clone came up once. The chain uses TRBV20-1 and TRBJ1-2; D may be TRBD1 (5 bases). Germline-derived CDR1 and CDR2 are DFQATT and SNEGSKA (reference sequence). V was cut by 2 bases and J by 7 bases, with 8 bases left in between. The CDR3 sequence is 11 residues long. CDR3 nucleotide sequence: TGCAGTGCTAGAAACCAGGGTGGCTACACCTTC. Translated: CSARNQGGYTF.

CDR3 sequence (DNA): TGTGCCAGTAGTACCCAACGGGGGTTCACCGGGGAGCTGTTTTTT. As protein: CASSTQRGFTGELFF. The chain couples TRBV19 to TRBJ2-2; D possibly corresponds to TRBD2 (6 bases). The germline V gene has CDR1 LNHDA and CDR2 SQIVND (reference sequence). CDR3 length: 15 residues. Between the trimmed V and J ends, which lost 4 bases and 4 bases, there was a span of 13 bases.

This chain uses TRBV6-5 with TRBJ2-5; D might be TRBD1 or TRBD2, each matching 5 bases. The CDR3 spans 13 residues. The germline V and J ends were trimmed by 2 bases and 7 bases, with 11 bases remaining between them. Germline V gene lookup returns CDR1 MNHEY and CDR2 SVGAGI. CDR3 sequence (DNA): TGTGCCAGCAGTTACCCCGGGACGACGACCCAGTACTTC. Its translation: CASSYPGTTTQYF.

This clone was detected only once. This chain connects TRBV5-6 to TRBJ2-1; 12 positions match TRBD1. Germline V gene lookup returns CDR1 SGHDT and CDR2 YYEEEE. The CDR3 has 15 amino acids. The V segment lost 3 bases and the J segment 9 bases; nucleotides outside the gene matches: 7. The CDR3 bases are TGTGCCAGCAGCTCATCCGGGACAGGGGGCTTTGAGCAGTTCTTC. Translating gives CASSSSGTGGFEQFF. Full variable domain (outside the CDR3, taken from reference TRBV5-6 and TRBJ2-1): DAGVTQSPTHLIKTRGQQVTLRCSPKSGHDTVSWYQQALGQGPQFIFQYYEEEERQRGNFPDRFSGHQFPNYSSELNVNALLLGDSALYLCASSSSGTGGFEQFFGPGTRLTVL.

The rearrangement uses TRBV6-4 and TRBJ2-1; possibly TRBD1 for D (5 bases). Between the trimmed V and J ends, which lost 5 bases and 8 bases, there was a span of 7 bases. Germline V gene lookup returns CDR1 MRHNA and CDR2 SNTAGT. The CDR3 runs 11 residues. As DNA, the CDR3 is TGTGCCAGCAGTAGGGGTGATGAGCAGTTCTTC. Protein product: CASSRGDEQFF.